This T cell receptor beta chain stems from a study of CD8 T cells in ankylosing spondylitis. Study outcomes and limitations: Those disease-linked clones were CD8+; they were also relatively rare in peripheral blood. A TCR beta motif of fewer than 10 highly homologous variants seemed to mark ankylosing spondylitis blood.

This clonotype was detected a few times. Its antigen is unidentified. The TCR beta libraries were generated through quantitative 5'-RACE incorporating molecular barcodes. Each CDR3 protein gets one entry after TCRdb re-called the 5' RACE reads with MiXCR. This sample yields 250,000 to 300,000 distinct CDR3 sequences, of which over 15% are seen a single time; around 8% belongs to the top ten. CDR1 is SGHVS and CDR2 is FNYEAQ in the germline V gene. The V and J ends lost 5 bases and 0 bases, in that order; junction bases with no gene match: 3. The length of the CDR3 is 15 residues. Sequenced input: blood, either unsorted or a sorted T cell fraction (not recorded which). This chain uses TRBV7-6 with TRBJ1-4; 7 nucleotides line up with TRBD1. This receptor was taken from a male donor with ankylosing spondylitis or in good health (not recorded which). The CDR3 here is CASSQQGTTNEKLFF. The CDR3, as DNA: TGTGCCAGCAGCCAACAGGGGACAACTAATGAAAAACTGTTTTTT.